Listed below are T cell receptor beta chains from one sample, sequenced in a study of cytomegalovirus exposure and HLA in healthy donors. Method: immunoSEQ multiplex PCR; TCRdb's copy keeps in-frame clones and lacks some. Seen here are 90,000 to 150,000 clones, 74% observed once, and the top ten hold about 2%. Material for sequencing was PBMCs. The receptor set was obtained from a human donor in good health. Each CDR3 is given with its conserved first and last residue. Each record gives: J gene, D gene, clone size, V gene, CDR3 length, CDR3 DNA, CDR3 protein. D genes are given only for firm matches. Where a row states a size, it is once, few, many or the class of an expanded clone; other rows omit it.

J gene: TRBJ2-6
D gene: NA
clone size: once
V gene: TRBV27
CDR3 length: 15
CDR3 DNA: TGTGCCAGCAGTTTACAGGGGTTTGGGGCCAACGTCCTGACTTTC
CDR3 protein: CASSLQGFGANVLTF

J gene: TRBJ2-7
D gene: TRBD2
clone size: NA
V gene: TRBV9
CDR3 length: 16
CDR3 DNA: TGTGCCAGCAGCCCCACTCAGCGGGGGGCCATATCGATGCAGTACTTC
CDR3 protein: CASSPTQRGAISMQYF

J gene: TRBJ2-2
D gene: NA
clone size: few
V gene: TRBV18
CDR3 length: 15
CDR3 DNA: TGTGCCAGCTCACCAGGGCCAGTCAACACCGGGGAGCTGTTTTTT
CDR3 protein: CASSPGPVNTGELFF

J gene: TRBJ1-5
D gene: TRBD1
clone size: NA
V gene: TRBV2
CDR3 length: 15
CDR3 DNA: TGTGCCAGCAATCGACAGGGATTGGGCAATCAGCCCCAGCATTTT
CDR3 protein: CASNRQGLGNQPQHF

J gene: TRBJ1-1
D gene: NA
clone size: few
V gene: TRBV5-6
CDR3 length: 18
CDR3 DNA: TGTGCCAGCAGCTTGCCCCAGGGGAGGGGGGGAATGAACACTGAAGCTTTCTTT
CDR3 protein: CASSLPQGRGGMNTEAFF

J gene: TRBJ2-1
D gene: NA
clone size: few
V gene: TRBV15
CDR3 length: 13
CDR3 DNA: TGTGCCACCAGCAGAGGGTCACTGAATGAGCAGTTCTTC
CDR3 protein: CATSRGSLNEQFF

J gene: TRBJ1-4
D gene: TRBD1
clone size: NA
V gene: TRBV18
CDR3 length: 18
CDR3 DNA: TGTGCCAGCTCACGGTACATGGGACAGGGCCTCGAGAATGAAAAACTGTTTTTT
CDR3 protein: CASSRYMGQGLENEKLFF

J gene: TRBJ1-2
D gene: TRBD1
clone size: few
V gene: TRBV4-3
CDR3 length: 18
CDR3 DNA: TGCGCCAGCAGCCAAGACGGGCAGGGGGCGGCCCCGGCCCATGGCTACACCTTC
CDR3 protein: CASSQDGQGAAPAHGYTF

J gene: TRBJ2-3
D gene: TRBD2
clone size: NA
V gene: TRBV7-8
CDR3 length: 14
CDR3 DNA: TGTGCCAGCAGCTTAACGGCGGGGGGAGGTACGCAGTATTTT
CDR3 protein: CASSLTAGGGTQYF

J gene: TRBJ2-7
D gene: TRBD2
clone size: NA
V gene: TRBV27
CDR3 length: 15
CDR3 DNA: TGTGCCAGCAGTCCCCTGGCTAGCGGGAGTCATGAGCAGTACTTC
CDR3 protein: CASSPLASGSHEQYF

J gene: TRBJ2-1
D gene: NA
clone size: NA
V gene: TRBV4-3
CDR3 length: 17
CDR3 DNA: TGCGCCAGCAGCCAAGATCTCGGGCAGGGGTCCTACAATGAGCAGTTCTTC
CDR3 protein: CASSQDLGQGSYNEQFF

J gene: TRBJ1-6
D gene: TRBD1
clone size: few
V gene: TRBV6-6
CDR3 length: 15
CDR3 DNA: TGTGCCAGCAGTTCGGGACAGGAGATTGGTTCACCCCTCCACTTT
CDR3 protein: CASSSGQEIGSPLHF

J gene: TRBJ1-3
D gene: NA
clone size: few
V gene: TRBV28
CDR3 length: 16
CDR3 DNA: TGTGCCAGCAGTTTCTCAGCAGGGGACTCTGGAAACACCATATATTTT
CDR3 protein: CASSFSAGDSGNTIYF

J gene: TRBJ2-3
D gene: TRBD2
clone size: NA
V gene: TRBV10-3
CDR3 length: 16
CDR3 DNA: TGTGCCATCAGTACCGAGACTAGCGCTAGCACAGATACGCAGTATTTT
CDR3 protein: CAISTETSASTDTQYF

J gene: TRBJ1-6
D gene: TRBD1
clone size: NA
V gene: TRBV4-1
CDR3 length: 17
CDR3 DNA: TGCGCCAGCAGCCAAAGGATGCCGGGACAGGCCCAAGTACCCCTCCACTTT
CDR3 protein: CASSQRMPGQAQVPLHF

J gene: TRBJ1-1
D gene: NA
clone size: NA
V gene: TRBV7-3
CDR3 length: 13
CDR3 DNA: TGTGCCAGCAGCTCAGGAAAGAACACTGAAGCTTTCTTT
CDR3 protein: CASSSGKNTEAFF

J gene: TRBJ1-1
D gene: NA
clone size: few
V gene: TRBV5-4
CDR3 length: 14
CDR3 DNA: TGTGCCAGCAGCTTCGCCCCAAGACTTACTGAAGCTTTCTTT
CDR3 protein: CASSFAPRLTEAFF

J gene: TRBJ2-3
D gene: NA
clone size: NA
V gene: TRBV18
CDR3 length: 15
CDR3 DNA: TGTGCCAGCTCACCACTCGGAGGAGGCACAGATACGCAGTATTTT
CDR3 protein: CASSPLGGGTDTQYF

J gene: TRBJ2-5
D gene: TRBD2
clone size: NA
V gene: TRBV10-1
CDR3 length: 14
CDR3 DNA: TGCGCCAGCAGTGCTAGCGGGATGATCGAGACCCAGTACTTC
CDR3 protein: CASSASGMIETQYF

J gene: TRBJ2-1
D gene: TRBD2
clone size: few
V gene: TRBV6-6
CDR3 length: 14
CDR3 DNA: TGTGCCAGCAGTCAGCGGGAGGCCCCCAATGAGCAGTTCTTC
CDR3 protein: CASSQREAPNEQFF

J gene: TRBJ1-2
D gene: NA
clone size: few
V gene: TRBV28
CDR3 length: 13
CDR3 DNA: TGTGCCAGCAGTTTATTGGCAGGCGCTGGCTACACCTTC
CDR3 protein: CASSLLAGAGYTF

J gene: TRBJ1-2
D gene: TRBD1
clone size: NA
V gene: TRBV2
CDR3 length: 17
CDR3 DNA: TGTGCCAGCAGTGAAACGGGACAGGGAGGTTCTTTTCGACGCTACACCTTC
CDR3 protein: CASSETGQGGSFRRYTF

J gene: TRBJ1-5
D gene: NA
clone size: once
V gene: TRBV21-1
CDR3 length: 17
CDR3 DNA: TGTGCCAGCAGCACGGGAGTTAGGCGGTATAGCAATCAGCCCCAGCATTTT
CDR3 protein: CASSTGVRRYSNQPQHF

J gene: TRBJ2-7
D gene: NA
clone size: NA
V gene: TRBV28
CDR3 length: 15
CDR3 DNA: TGTGCCAGCAATTGGGAACCCGGGACAAACCACGAGCAGTACTTC
CDR3 protein: CASNWEPGTNHEQYF

J gene: TRBJ1-2
D gene: NA
clone size: NA
V gene: TRBV13
CDR3 length: 14
CDR3 DNA: TGTGCCAGCAGCGCGGACAGTCGGAATTGGGGCTACACCTTC
CDR3 protein: CASSADSRNWGYTF

J gene: TRBJ2-6
D gene: NA
clone size: NA
V gene: TRBV15
CDR3 length: 15
CDR3 DNA: TGTGCCACCGGCAGACAGGTTTTTGGGGCCAACGTCCTGACTTTC
CDR3 protein: CATGRQVFGANVLTF

J gene: TRBJ1-2
D gene: NA
clone size: NA
V gene: TRBV9
CDR3 length: 15
CDR3 DNA: TGTGCCAGCAGCGTAGATGTCATATCGAGCTATGGCTACACCTTC
CDR3 protein: CASSVDVISSYGYTF

J gene: TRBJ2-2
D gene: TRBD2
clone size: NA
V gene: TRBV6-1
CDR3 length: 17
CDR3 DNA: TGTGCCAGCAGTGGGATTTTAGCGGGGGGGCTCGTCGGGGAGCTGTTTTTT
CDR3 protein: CASSGILAGGLVGELFF

J gene: TRBJ1-5
D gene: TRBD1
clone size: NA
V gene: TRBV5-5
CDR3 length: 15
CDR3 DNA: TGTGCCAGCAGACGACAGGGGGATGGCAATCAGCCCCAGCATTTT
CDR3 protein: CASRRQGDGNQPQHF